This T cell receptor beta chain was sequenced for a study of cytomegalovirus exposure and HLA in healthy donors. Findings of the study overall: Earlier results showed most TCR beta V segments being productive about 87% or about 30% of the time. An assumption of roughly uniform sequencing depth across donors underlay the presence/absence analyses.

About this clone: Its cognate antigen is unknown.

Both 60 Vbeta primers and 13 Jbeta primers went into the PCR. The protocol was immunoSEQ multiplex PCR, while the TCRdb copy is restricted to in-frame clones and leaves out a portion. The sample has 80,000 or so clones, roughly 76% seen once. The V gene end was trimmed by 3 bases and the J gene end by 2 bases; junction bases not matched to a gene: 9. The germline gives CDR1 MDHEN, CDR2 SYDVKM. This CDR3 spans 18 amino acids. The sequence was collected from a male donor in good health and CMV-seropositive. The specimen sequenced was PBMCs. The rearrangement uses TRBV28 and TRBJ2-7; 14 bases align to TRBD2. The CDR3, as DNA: TGTGCCAGCAGTTTGGGACTAGCGGGGGCCCGAACCGCCTACGAGCAGTACTTC. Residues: CASSLGLAGARTAYEQYF.